This T cell receptor beta chain comes out of a study of blood T cell repertoires in COVID-19. Here immunoSEQ multiplex PCR was the method, and the copy in TCRdb shows in-frame clones only, minus some. The sample shows about 39,000 clones, about nine tenths of them seen only once. This TCR was recovered from a man aged 55 to 69 with acute or convalescent COVID-19. Sequences were obtained from peripheral blood.

CDR3 residues: CASSSNRGREAFF. DNA for the CDR3: TGCGCCAGCAGCTCGAACAGGGGTAGGGAAGCTTTCTTT. The chain links TRBV5-1 to TRBJ1-1; TRBD1 matches at 7 bases. With 3 bases clipped from V and 8 bases from J, the junction kept 7 bases outside the gene matches. The germline CDR1 and CDR2 sequences are SGHRS and YFSETQ. This CDR3 is 13 amino acids long.